This T cell receptor beta chain was sequenced in a study of T cells in Graves' hyperthyroidism and ophthalmopathy. RNA transcripts served as the template for amplifying TCR beta CDR3 regions. Researchers ran a first-round RT-PCR on the TCR CDR3 using the HTBI primer set. Via MiXCR, TCRdb re-called the multiplex PCR reads, giving one row per CDR3 protein. In the table there are around 34,000 distinct CDR3 sequences, about 53% of which are singletons. This clonotype has more than one count but fewer than ten. This CDR3 spans 15 amino acids. V lost 4 bases, J lost 5 bases, and 13 bases stayed unmatched. Germline values: CDR1 GTSNPN, CDR2 SVGIG (reference sequence).

The rearrangement joins TRBV30 to TRBJ2-7; 8 bases fit TRBD2. This TCR was recovered from a middle-aged woman with Graves' ophthalmopathy. The specimen was blood. CDR3 coding DNA: TGTGCCTGGAACCCCCCCGGCGGGAGGCTCGACGAGCAGTACTTC. As protein: CAWNPPGGRLDEQYF.